This T cell receptor beta chain emerged from a study of T cell responses to AZD1222 COVID-19 vaccine. Study findings and constraints: CD4 TCRs covered the whole spike, strongest at regions 160-218 and 743-854. Seropositive AZD1222 recipients at baseline numbered only 6 or 7.

The repertoire was sequenced with immunoSEQ multiplex PCR; TCRdb's copy has only in-frame clones and lacks some. The table shows 100,000 to 150,000 clones, with approximately 91% occurring only once. As for this clone: Antigen unknown.

V was clipped by 5 bases and J by 7 bases, with 3 bases between them. This CDR3 is 9 amino acids long. Per germline, CDR1 SGHKS and CDR2 YYEKEE (reference sequence). The sequenced sample was peripheral blood, obtained on day 0 of AZD1222 vaccination. The rearrangement links TRBV5-5 to TRBJ1-2, with D hard to call. The sequence derives from an adult in good health. CDR3: CASSSGYTF. Here the CDR3 DNA reads TGTGCCAGCAGTTCTGGCTACACCTTC.